The clone carrying this T cell receptor (beta chain) has a count of ten or more. Its antigen is currently unknown. This sample is drawn from a study of early T cells in non-severe SARS-CoV-2 infection. Study-wide context: Sequencing of unsorted whole blood was done on bulk RNA, leaving chains unpaired. Study-wide results and limits: Anti-spike CD8 responses were favored by VDJdb matching, which missed private and CD4 specificities.

TCRdb processed the 5' RACE reads anew with MiXCR; each CDR3 protein has one entry. This table has approximately 71,000 distinct CDR3 sequences, approximately 12% appearing once. This clonotype originated in an adult who was a healthcare worker with PCR-confirmed SARS-CoV-2 infection or an uninfected control (not recorded which). The specimen was whole blood.

The CDR3 reads CASSLRAAATNEKLFF. Here the CDR3 DNA reads TGTGCCAGCAGTTTAAGGGCAGCTGCAACTAATGAAAAACTGTTTTTT. The rearrangement links TRBV12-3 or TRBV12-4 to TRBJ1-4, with D unclear. With 2 bases removed from V and 0 bases from J, the gap between germline ends came to 10 bases. This CDR3 is built from 16 residues.